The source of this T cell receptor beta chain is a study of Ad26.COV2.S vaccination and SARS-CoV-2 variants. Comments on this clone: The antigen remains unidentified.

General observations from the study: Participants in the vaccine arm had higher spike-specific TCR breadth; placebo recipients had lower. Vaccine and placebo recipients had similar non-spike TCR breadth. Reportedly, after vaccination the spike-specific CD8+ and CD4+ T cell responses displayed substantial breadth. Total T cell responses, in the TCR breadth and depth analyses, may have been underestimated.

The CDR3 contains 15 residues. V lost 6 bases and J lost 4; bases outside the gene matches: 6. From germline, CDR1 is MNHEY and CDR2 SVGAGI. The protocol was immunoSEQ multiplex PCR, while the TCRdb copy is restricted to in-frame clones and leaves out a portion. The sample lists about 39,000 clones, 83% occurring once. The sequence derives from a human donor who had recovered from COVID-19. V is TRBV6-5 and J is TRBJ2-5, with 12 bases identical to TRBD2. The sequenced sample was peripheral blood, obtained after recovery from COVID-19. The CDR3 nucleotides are TGTGCCAGCAGCCCACCGACTAGCGGGAGAGAGACCCAGTACTTC. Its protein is CASSPPTSGRETQYF.